This T cell receptor (beta chain) was captured in a study of T cells in Graves' hyperthyroidism and ophthalmopathy. This clonotype was found many times. Its antigen is still unknown. General study results and limits: In validation, the model predicted ophthalmopathy. These predictions came a median roughly 6 months before onset.

Germline V lookup: CDR1 SEHNR, CDR2 FQNEAQ (reference sequence). Trimming removed 5 bases at V and 0 bases at J, with 8 bases between. The CDR3 has 13 amino acids. The source material, RNA transcripts, was used to amplify TCR beta CDR3 regions. An initial round of RT-PCR targeting the TCR CDR3 relied on the HTBI primer set. TCRdb analysed the multiplex PCR reads with MiXCR anew, one entry per CDR3 protein. Of 40,000 or so distinct CDR3 sequences listed, around 50% are singletons. Sequencing was carried out using blood. The origin of this receptor is a woman between 50 and 59 years old with Graves' hyperthyroidism that later progressed to Graves' ophthalmopathy. This rearrangement joins TRBV7-9 to TRBJ2-7; D gene ambiguous. The CDR3 DNA reads TGTGCCAGCAGCCCCGAGGACTCCTACGAGCAGTACTTC. Encoded protein: CASSPEDSYEQYF. Full variable domain (remainder filled in from reference TRBV7-9 and TRBJ2-7): DTGVSQNPRHKITKRGQNVTFRCDPISEHNRLYWYRQTLGQGPEFLTYFQNEAQLEKSRLLSDRFSAERPKGSFSTLEIQRTEQGDSAMYLCASSPEDSYEQYFGPGTRLTVT.